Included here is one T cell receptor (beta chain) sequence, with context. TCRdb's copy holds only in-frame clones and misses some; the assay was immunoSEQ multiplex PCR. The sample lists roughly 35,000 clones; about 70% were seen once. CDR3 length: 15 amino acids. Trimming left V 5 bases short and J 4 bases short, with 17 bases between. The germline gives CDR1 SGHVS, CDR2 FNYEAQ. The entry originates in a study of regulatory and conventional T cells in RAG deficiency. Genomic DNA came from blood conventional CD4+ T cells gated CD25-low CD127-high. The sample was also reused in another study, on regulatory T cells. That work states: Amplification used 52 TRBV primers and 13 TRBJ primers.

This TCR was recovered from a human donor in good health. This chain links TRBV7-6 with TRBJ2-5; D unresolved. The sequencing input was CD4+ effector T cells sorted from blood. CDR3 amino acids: CASSPTAKGGETQYF. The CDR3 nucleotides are TGTGCCAGCAGCCCGACGGCCAAGGGCGGAGAGACCCAGTACTTC.